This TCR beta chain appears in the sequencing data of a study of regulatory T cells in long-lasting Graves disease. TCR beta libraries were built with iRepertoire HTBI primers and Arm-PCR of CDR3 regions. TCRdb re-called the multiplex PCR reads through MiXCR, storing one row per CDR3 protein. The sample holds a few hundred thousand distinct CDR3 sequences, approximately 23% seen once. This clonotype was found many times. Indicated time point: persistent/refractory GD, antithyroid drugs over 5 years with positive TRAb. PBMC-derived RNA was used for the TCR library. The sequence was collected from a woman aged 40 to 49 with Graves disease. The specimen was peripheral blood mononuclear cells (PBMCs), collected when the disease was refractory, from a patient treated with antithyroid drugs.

In DNA, the CDR3 is TGTGCCAGCAGCTTTTTACCGGGACTAGCGGCATACGAGCAGTACTTC. Translating gives CASSFLPGLAAYEQYF. This chain joins TRBV7-2 and TRBJ2-7; TRBD2 matches at 11 bases. The junction had 8 bases not matched to a gene; V was cut back by 3 bases and J by 4 bases. The CDR3 consists of 16 residues. Germline V gene lookup returns CDR1 SGHTA and CDR2 FQGNSA. Using reference TRBV7-2 and TRBJ2-7 for the parts outside the CDR3, the full variable domain is GAGVSQSPSNKVTEKGKDVELRCDPISGHTALYWYRQSLGQGLEFLIYFQGNSAPDKSGLPSDRFSAERTGGSVSTLTIQRTQQEDSAVYLCASSFLPGLAAYEQYFGPGTRLTVT.